The clone carrying this T cell receptor beta chain has a count of ten or more. Its antigen remains unidentified. TCRdb re-analysed the reads in MiXCR, keeping a single row per CDR3 protein. The profile covers about 310,000 distinct CDR3 sequences, with around 25% appearing a single time and about 14% taken by the ten largest. Germline V gives CDR1 SGHTA, CDR2 FQGNSA. Trimming removed 9 bases from V and 8 bases from J; junction bases left unmatched: 9. This CDR3 contains 13 residues. This entry comes from a study of T cell repertoires in cytomegalovirus infection. At the level of the study: Use of recently identified HLA-C-restricted and well-studied HLA-B-restricted CMV epitopes was part of the study. A matching HLA type, together with CMV infection, was signaled by public TCR beta signatures.

This TCR was recovered from a human donor in good health (CMV status not recorded). Some clones in this sample may be carry-over from other donors' samples. Source: cultured PBMCs, taken from culture after CMV antigen stimulation. The gene calls are TRBV7-2 and TRBJ2-1; 8 bases align to TRBD2. The CDR3 reads CASAAGARDEQFF. The CDR3 DNA reads as TGTGCCAGTGCAGCGGGAGCACGGGATGAGCAGTTCTTC.